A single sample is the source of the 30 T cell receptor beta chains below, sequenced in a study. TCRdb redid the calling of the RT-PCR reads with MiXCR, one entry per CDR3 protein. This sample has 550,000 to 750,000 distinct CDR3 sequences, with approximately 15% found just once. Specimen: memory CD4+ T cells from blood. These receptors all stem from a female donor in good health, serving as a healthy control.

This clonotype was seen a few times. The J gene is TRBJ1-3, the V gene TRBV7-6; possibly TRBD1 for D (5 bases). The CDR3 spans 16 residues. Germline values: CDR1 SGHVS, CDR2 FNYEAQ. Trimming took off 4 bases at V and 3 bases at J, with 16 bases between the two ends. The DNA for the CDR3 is TGTGCCAGCAGCTCTGGAGCAGGGAGTTATGGAAACACCATATATTTT. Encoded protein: CASSSGAGSYGNTIYF.

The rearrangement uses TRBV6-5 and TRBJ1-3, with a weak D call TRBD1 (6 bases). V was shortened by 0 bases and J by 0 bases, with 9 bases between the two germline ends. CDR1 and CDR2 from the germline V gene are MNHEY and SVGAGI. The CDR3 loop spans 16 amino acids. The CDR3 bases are TGTGCCAGCAGTTACTCGTCGACAGGCTCTGGAAACACCATATATTTT. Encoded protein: CASSYSSTGSGNTIYF.

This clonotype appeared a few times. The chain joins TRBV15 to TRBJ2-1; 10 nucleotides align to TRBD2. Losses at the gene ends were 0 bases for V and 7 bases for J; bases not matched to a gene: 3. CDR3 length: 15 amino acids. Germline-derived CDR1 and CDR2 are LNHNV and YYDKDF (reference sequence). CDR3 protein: CATSRDLAGANEQFF. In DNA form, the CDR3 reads TGTGCCACCAGCAGAGACCTAGCGGGAGCGAATGAGCAGTTCTTC.

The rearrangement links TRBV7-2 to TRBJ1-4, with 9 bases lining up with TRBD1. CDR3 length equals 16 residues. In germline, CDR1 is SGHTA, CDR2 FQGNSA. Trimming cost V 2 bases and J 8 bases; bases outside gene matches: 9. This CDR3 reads CASSLPSGTGKEKLFF. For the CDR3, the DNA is TGTGCCAGCAGCTTACCCTCTGGGACAGGGAAGGAAAAACTGTTTTTT.

DNA for the CDR3: TGTGCCAGCGGCACGACGGAAGTCCATGAAGCTTTCTTT. Amino acid sequence: CASGTTEVHEAFF. This chain connects TRBV28 to TRBJ1-1; D not resolved. This CDR3 comprises 13 residues. V dropped 8 bases and J dropped 7 bases, with 17 bases sitting between them. The germline gives CDR1 MDHEN, CDR2 SYDVKM.

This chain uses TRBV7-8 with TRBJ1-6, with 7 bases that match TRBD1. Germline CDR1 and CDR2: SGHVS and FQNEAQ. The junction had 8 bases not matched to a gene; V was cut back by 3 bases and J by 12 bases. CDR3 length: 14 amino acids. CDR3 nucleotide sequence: TGTGCCAGCAGCTTGGGGGCGGCAGGGGGACCCCTCCACTTT. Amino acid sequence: CASSLGAAGGPLHF.

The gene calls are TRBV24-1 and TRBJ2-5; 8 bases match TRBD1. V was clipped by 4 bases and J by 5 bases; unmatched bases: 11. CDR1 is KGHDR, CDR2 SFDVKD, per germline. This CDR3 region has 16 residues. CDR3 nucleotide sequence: TGTGCCACCAGTGAGTCCGGGACAGGCCCCTCGGAGACCCAGTACTTC. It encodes CATSESGTGPSETQYF.

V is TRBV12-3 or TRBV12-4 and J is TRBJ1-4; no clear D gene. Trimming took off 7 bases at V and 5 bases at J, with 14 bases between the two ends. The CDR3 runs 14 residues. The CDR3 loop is CASNLRHGNEKLFF. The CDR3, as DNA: TGTGCCAGCAACCTACGGCACGGGAATGAAAAACTGTTTTTT.

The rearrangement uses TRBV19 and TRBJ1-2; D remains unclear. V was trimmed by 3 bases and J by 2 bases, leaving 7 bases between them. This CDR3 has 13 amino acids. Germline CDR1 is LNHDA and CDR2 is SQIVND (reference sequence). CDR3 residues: CASSMSQNYGYTF. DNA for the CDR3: TGTGCCAGTAGTATGTCGCAGAACTATGGCTACACCTTC.

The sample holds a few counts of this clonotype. The CDR3 here is CASSFTPEDYGYTF. CDR3 in DNA: TGTGCCAGCAGCTTCACCCCGGAAGACTATGGCTACACCTTC. The rearrangement uses TRBV7-9 and TRBJ1-2; no reliable D call. This CDR3 region has 14 residues. Per the germline V gene, CDR1 is SEHNR and CDR2 is FQNEAQ (reference sequence). Deletions cut 3 bases from V and 3 bases from J, with 11 bases between.

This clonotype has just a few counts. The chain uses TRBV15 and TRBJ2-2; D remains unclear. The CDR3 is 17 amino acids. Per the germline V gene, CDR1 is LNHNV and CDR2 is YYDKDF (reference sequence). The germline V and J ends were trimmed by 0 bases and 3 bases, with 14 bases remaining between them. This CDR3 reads CATSRDIQKAHTGELFF. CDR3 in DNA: TGTGCCACCAGCAGAGATATACAGAAGGCCCACACCGGGGAGCTGTTTTTT.

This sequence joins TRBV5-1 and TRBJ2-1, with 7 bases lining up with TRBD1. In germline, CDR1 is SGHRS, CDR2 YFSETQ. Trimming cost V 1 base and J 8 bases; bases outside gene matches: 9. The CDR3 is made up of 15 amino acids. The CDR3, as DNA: TGCGCCAGCAGCTTGACAGGGGTTAGGATCGATGAGCAGTTCTTC. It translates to CASSLTGVRIDEQFF.

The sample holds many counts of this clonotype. The CDR3 here is CAIESRGSETQYF. CDR3 bases: TGTGCCATCGAGTCTCGGGGGTCGGAGACCCAGTACTTC. The chain recombines TRBV6-1 with TRBJ2-5; D is possibly TRBD2 (6 bases). The V end lost 10 bases, the J end lost 5 bases, and 17 bases lay between the germline ends. CDR1 and CDR2 from the germline V gene are MNHNS and SASEGT. This CDR3 comprises 13 residues.

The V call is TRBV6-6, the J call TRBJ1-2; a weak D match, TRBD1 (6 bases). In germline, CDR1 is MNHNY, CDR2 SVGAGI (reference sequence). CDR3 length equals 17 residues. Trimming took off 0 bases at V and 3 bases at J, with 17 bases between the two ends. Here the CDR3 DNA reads TGTGCCAGCAGTTACTCCGGGGGCGCGATGAAAGACTATGGCTACACCTTC. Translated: CASSYSGGAMKDYGYTF.

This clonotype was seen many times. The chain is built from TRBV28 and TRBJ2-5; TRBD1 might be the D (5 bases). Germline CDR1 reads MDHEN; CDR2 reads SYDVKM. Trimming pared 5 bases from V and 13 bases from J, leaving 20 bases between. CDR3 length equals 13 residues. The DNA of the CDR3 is TGTGCCAGCAGTCAAGAAAGTAACAGGTTCACGTACTTC. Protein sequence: CASSQESNRFTYF. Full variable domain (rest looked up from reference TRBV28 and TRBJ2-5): DVKVTQSSRYLVKRTGEKVFLECVQDMDHENMFWYRQDPGLGLRLIYFSYDVKMKEKGDIPEGYSVSREKKERFSLILESASTNQTSMYLCASSQESNRFTYFGPGTRLLVL.

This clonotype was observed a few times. In nucleotides, the CDR3 is TGTGCCAGCAGCTCTTTGCGGATCTCTAGCACAGATACGCAGTATTTT. This sequence encodes CASSSLRISSTDTQYF. J is TRBJ2-3 and V is TRBV7-9; D uncertain. The V gene lost 4 bases and the J gene lost 0 bases, with 14 bases spanning the gap. This CDR3 region has 16 residues. Germline values: CDR1 SEHNR, CDR2 FQNEAQ (reference sequence).

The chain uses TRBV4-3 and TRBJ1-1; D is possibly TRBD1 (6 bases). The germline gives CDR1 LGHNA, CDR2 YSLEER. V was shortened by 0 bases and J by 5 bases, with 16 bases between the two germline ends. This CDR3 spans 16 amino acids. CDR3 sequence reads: CASSQDTGGARTEAFF. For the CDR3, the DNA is TGCGCCAGCAGCCAAGATACGGGGGGGGCTCGAACTGAAGCTTTCTTT.

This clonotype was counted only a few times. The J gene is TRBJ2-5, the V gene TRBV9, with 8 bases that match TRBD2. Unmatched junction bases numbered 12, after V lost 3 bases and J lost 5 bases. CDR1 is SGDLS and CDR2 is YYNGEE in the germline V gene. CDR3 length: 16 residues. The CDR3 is CASSAQSGGVGETQYF. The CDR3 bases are TGTGCCAGCAGCGCCCAGAGCGGGGGCGTGGGGGAGACCCAGTACTTC.

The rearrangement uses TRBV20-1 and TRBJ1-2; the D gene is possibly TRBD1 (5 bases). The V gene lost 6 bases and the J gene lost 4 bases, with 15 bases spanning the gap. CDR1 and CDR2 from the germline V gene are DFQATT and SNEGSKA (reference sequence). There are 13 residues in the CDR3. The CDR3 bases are TGCAGTGCGCACGACAGAGGGACCTATGGCTACACCTTC. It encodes CSAHDRGTYGYTF.

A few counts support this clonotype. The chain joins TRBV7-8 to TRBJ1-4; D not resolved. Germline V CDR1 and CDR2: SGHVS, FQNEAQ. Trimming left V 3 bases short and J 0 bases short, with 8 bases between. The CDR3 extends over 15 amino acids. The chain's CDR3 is CASSFRDATNEKLFF. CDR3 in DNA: TGTGCCAGCAGCTTTAGGGATGCAACTAATGAAAAACTGTTTTTT. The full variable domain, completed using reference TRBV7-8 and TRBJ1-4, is GAGVSQSPRYKVAKRGQDVALRCDPISGHVSLFWYQQALGQGPEFLTYFQNEAQLDKSGLPSDRFFAERPEGSVSTLKIQRTQQEDSAVYLCASSFRDATNEKLFFGSGTQLSVL.

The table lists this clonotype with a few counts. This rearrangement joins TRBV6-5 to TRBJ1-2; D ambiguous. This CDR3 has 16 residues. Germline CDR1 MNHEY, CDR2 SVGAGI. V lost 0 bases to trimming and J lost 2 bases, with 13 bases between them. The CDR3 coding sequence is TGTGCCAGCAGTTACTCGAGCCCCGAATCCAACTATGGCTACACCTTC. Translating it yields CASSYSSPESNYGYTF.

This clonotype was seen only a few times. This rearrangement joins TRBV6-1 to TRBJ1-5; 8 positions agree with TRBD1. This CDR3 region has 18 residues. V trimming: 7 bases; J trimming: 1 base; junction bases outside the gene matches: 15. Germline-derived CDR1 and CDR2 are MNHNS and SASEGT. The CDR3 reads CASNVPGLGQGSNQPQHF. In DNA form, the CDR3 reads TGTGCCAGCAATGTACCGGGCCTTGGACAGGGCAGCAATCAGCCCCAGCATTTT.

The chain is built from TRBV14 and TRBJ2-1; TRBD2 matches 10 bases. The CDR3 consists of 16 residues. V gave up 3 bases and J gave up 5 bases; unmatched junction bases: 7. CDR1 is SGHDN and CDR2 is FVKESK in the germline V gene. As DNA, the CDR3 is TGTGCCAGCAGCCAGCTAGCGGGAGCAAGGAACAATGAGCAGTTCTTC. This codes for CASSQLAGARNNEQFF.

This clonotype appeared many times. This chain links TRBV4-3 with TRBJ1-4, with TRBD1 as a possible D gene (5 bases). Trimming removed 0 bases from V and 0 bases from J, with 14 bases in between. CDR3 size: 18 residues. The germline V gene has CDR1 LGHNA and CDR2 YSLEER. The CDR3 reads CASSQDPRAAATNEKLFF. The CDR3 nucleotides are TGCGCCAGCAGCCAAGATCCCAGGGCAGCCGCAACTAATGAAAAACTGTTTTTT.

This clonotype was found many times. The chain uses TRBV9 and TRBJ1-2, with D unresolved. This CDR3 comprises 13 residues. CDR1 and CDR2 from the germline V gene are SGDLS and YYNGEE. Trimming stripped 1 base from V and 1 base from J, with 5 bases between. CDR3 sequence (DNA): TGTGCCAGCAGCGTACGGGGTAACTATGGCTACACCTTC. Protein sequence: CASSVRGNYGYTF.

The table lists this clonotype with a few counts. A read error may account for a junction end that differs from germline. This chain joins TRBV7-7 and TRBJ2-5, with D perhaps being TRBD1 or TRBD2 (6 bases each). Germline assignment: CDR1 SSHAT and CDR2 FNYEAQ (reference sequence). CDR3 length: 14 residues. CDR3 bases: TGTGCTAGCATCCCATATGGGGGGCGAGGGACCCAGTACTTC. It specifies CASIPYGGRGTQYF. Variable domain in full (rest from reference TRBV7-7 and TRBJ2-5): GAGVSQSPRYKVTKRGQDVTLRCDPISSHATLYWYQQALGQGPEFLTYFNYEAQPDKSGLPSDRFSAERPEGSISTLTIQRTEQRDSAMYRCASIPYGGRGTQYFGPGTRLLVL.

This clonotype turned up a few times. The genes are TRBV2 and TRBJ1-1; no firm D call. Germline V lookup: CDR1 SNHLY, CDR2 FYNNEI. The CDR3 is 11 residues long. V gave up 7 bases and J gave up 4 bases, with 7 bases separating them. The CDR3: CASKSGTEAFF. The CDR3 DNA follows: TGTGCCAGCAAATCGGGCACTGAAGCTTTCTTT. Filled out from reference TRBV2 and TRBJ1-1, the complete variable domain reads EPEVTQTPSHQVTQMGQEVILRCVPISNHLYFYWYRQILGQKVEFLVSFYNNEISEKSEIFDDQFSVERPDGSNFTLKIRSTKLEDSAMYFCASKSGTEAFFGQGTRLTVV.

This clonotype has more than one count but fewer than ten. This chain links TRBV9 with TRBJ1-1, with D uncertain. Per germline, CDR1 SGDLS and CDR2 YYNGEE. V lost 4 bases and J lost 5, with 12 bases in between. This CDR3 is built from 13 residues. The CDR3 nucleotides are TGTGCCAGCAGCCCCGCGGGGAGGACTGAAGCTTTCTTT. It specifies CASSPAGRTEAFF.

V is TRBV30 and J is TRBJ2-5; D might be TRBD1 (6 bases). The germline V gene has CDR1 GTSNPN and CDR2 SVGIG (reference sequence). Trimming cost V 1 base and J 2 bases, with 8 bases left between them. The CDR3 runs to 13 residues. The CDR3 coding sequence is TGTGCCTGGAGTGGGGGGCTACAAGAGACCCAGTACTTC. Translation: CAWSGGLQETQYF.

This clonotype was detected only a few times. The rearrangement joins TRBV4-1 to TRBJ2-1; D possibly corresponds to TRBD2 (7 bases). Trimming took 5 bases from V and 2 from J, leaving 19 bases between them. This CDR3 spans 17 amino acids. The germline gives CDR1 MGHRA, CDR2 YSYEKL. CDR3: CASSGGGGSMPYNEQFF. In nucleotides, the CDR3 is TGCGCCAGCAGCGGGGGGGGGGGCTCGATGCCCTACAATGAGCAGTTCTTC.